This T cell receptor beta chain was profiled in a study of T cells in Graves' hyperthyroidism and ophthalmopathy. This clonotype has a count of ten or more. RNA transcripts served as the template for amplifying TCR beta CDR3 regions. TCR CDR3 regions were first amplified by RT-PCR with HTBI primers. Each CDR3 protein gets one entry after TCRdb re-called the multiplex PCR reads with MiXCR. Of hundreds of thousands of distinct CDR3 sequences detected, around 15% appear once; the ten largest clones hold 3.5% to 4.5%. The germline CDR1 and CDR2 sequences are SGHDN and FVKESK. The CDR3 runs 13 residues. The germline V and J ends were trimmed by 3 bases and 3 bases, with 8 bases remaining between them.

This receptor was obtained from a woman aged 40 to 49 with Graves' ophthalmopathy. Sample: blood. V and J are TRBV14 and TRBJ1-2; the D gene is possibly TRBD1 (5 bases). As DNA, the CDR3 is TGTGCCAGCAGCCAGGGACCGTACTATGGCTACACCTTC. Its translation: CASSQGPYYGYTF.